This entry describes one T cell receptor beta chain. The antigen it binds to is not known. The record has no base qualities; no much larger clone is one base away. Participants in the prospective study were enrolled through a virtual design, were aged about 18 to 90 years, and lived in under 25 United States geographic areas. To assign participants to cohorts, the prospective study relied on clinical history that participants themselves reported in a screening survey and a study questionnaire. ImmuneRACE Cohort 3 recovered participants were defined by two consecutive negative NP/OP PCR tests, healthcare professional clearance, or symptom resolution. Mobile phlebotomists in the prospective study collected whole blood, serum and a nasopharyngeal or oropharyngeal swab from every participant. Over a 2-month period, participants in the prospective study had the option of providing additional blood draws and questionnaires. Before DNA extraction, prospective study blood samples were shipped either frozen or at room temperature.

The sample belongs to a study of blood T cell repertoires in COVID-19 (dated by TCRdb to the early 2020s). As for the study more broadly: Samples covering the acute and convalescent phases of COVID-19 were provided by collaborators in the United States, Italy and Spain. Samples were obtained from the ongoing ImmuneRACE study (first 160 participants) and from about 1,300 subjects provided by 6 global collaborators. The repertoires were released in a freely available public database intended as a resource for research on the immune response to SARS-CoV-2. The sample metadata nearly always contained a de-identified subject ID, COVID-19 status, age in years and sex. The material from the prospective study consisted of cDNA or gDNA derived from T cells, B-cell-depleted T cells, or PBMCs. Where HLA class I and class II types were available, the types were taken from metadata supplied by the sample provider, not from assay-based typing. Subjects who had been exposed to COVID-19, were actively infected with it, or had recovered from it provided the deeply sampled blood TCRbeta repertoires that made up the dataset.

V ends up 4 bases short and J 0 bases short, with an unmatched junction base count of 6. CDR1 LGHDT and CDR2 YNNKEL are derived from the germline V gene (reference sequence). From the cysteine through the phenylalanine, the CDR3 covers 15 amino acids. Only CDR3 DNA remains: 45 bases, in frame from the first base. Overall study results and their limits: The amount of clinical and demographic metadata varied by source and participant and was provided uncurated.

The immunoSEQ Assay, a bias-controlled multiplex PCR, was used to amplify TCRbeta CDR3 regions from genomic DNA. The study's processing was this. Within the assay, amplification of reference gene primers was used to estimate how many nucleated cells each sample contained. To quantify the absolute abundance of each unique TCRbeta CDR3 rearrangement, sequence reads were collapsed and filtered. Productive Simpson clonality was computed per sample as the square root of Simpson's diversity index over productive rearrangements. TCRdb took over this immuneACCESS table, retaining in-frame rearrangements with V and J assigned. Such tables are incomplete; in checked studies, under half of the missing clones stem from an unresolved V gene, and the remainder is unexplained. V and J calls and clone size follow that table, whereas D and trimming were derived from the DNA. The sample has some 210,000 clones on record, approximately 80% of them singletons. The top ten clonotypes cover about 10% of the sample.

The TCR comes from a man between 40 and 49 years old who had recovered from COVID-19. The sequencing sample was made of PBMCs or T cells enriched from blood (not recorded which). Here the chain combines TRBV3-1 (or the pseudogene TRBV3-2) and TRBJ2-7; 7 nucleotides in the junction match TRBD2. The CDR3 protein: CASSPPRGNSYEQYF. The nucleotides are TGTGCCAGCAGCCCGCCGCGGGGGAACTCCTACGAGCAGTACTTC.